These 11 T cell receptor beta chains share one sample of origin, sequenced in a study of Ad26.COV2.S vaccination and SARS-CoV-2 variants. Sequencing used immunoSEQ multiplex PCR; TCRdb keeps in-frame clones, though not all of them. The sample records 350,000 to 450,000 clones, 92% being singletons. As for treatment: roughly 20 received Ad26.COV2.S at low or high dose, single or two shots; about 5 received placebo; per-sample allocation not given. Collection of samples fell on day 63 after the first vaccine or placebo injection. The sequences come from peripheral blood, collected in a trial of Ad26.COV2.S vaccine versus placebo. The receptors were sampled from a person aged 18-65 years who received the Ad26.COV2.S COVID-19 vaccine or a placebo.

This chain links TRBV6-1 with TRBJ1-6; D might be TRBD1 (5 bases). Germline V gene sequence: CDR1 MNHNS, CDR2 SASEGT. V shed 2 bases and J shed 6 bases, with 14 bases lying between them. This CDR3 comprises 16 residues. CDR3 sequence (DNA): TGTGCCAGCAGTGAATGGCGACAGACGATTAATTCACCCCTCCACTTT. This gives the protein CASSEWRQTINSPLHF.

The chain joins TRBV7-2 to TRBJ1-2, with TRBD1 as a possible D gene (5 bases). The CDR3 runs 16 residues. The V end was cut by 2 bases, the J end by 4 bases, with 17 bases between. Looked up from germline, CDR1 is SGHTA and CDR2 is FQGNSA. CDR3 coding DNA: TGTGCCAGCAGCTTAAAAGGGGAGTCGAGGGTCTATGGCTACACCTTC. It specifies CASSLKGESRVYGYTF.

The chain employs TRBV27 and TRBJ1-1, with no clear D. The CDR3 runs 13 residues. V lost 3 bases, J lost 1 base, and 6 bases lay in between. The germline V gene encodes CDR1 MNHEY and CDR2 SMNVEV (reference sequence). The CDR3 region is CASSFTRNTEAFF. CDR3 sequence (DNA): TGTGCCAGCAGTTTCACTAGGAACACTGAAGCTTTCTTT.

Concerning this clone itself: The identical CDR3 is also encoded by other nucleotide sequences in the sample. This chain connects TRBV5-1 to TRBJ2-7; 8 bases fit TRBD1. The J segment lost 0 bases and the V segment lost 2 bases, leaving 4 bases of the junction unmatched. CDR3 length: 15 amino acids. Germline loops: CDR1 SGHRS, CDR2 YFSETQ. CDR3 sequence reads: CASSLAGQGSYEQYF. The CDR3 nucleotides read TGCGCCAGCAGCTTAGCCGGACAGGGCTCCTACGAGCAGTACTTC.

V is TRBV6-6 and J is TRBJ2-3; possible D gene TRBD2, 6 bases. The germline CDR1 and CDR2 sequences are MNHNY and SVGAGI (reference sequence). This CDR3 is built from 12 residues. The CDR3 DNA follows: TGTGCGGTGGGGGGAAACACAGATACGCAGTATTTT. Encoded protein: CAVGGNTDTQYF.

Here the CDR3 reads CASSLWTGTHEQFF. CDR3 bases: TGTGCCAGCAGCTTGTGGACAGGGACCCATGAGCAGTTCTTC. The chain recombines TRBV7-2 with TRBJ2-1; 8 bases line up with TRBD1. The CDR3 totals 14 residues. The germline gives CDR1 SGHTA, CDR2 FQGNSA. The V gene end was trimmed by 3 bases and the J gene end by 8 bases; junction bases not matched to a gene: 6. Full variable domain (outside the CDR3, taken from reference TRBV7-2 and TRBJ2-1): GAGVSQSPSNKVTEKGKDVELRCDPISGHTALYWYRQSLGQGLEFLIYFQGNSAPDKSGLPSDRFSAERTGGSVSTLTIQRTQQEDSAVYLCASSLWTGTHEQFFGPGTRLTVL.

The chain uses TRBV10-2 and TRBJ1-1; D remains ambiguous. The CDR3 covers 15 residues. Trimming pared 6 bases from V and 0 bases from J, leaving 14 bases between. Germline CDR1 is WSHSY and CDR2 is SAAADI. The CDR3 sequence is CASRPRRVLNTEAFF. The CDR3 coding sequence is TGCGCCAGCAGACCCCGAAGGGTCCTGAACACTGAAGCTTTCTTT.

The rearrangement uses TRBV5-5 and TRBJ2-1; D gene ambiguous. V was shortened by 5 bases and J by 7 bases, with 16 bases between the two germline ends. The CDR3 extends over 14 amino acids. The germline gives CDR1 SGHKS, CDR2 YYEKEE (reference sequence). The CDR3 nucleotides read TGTGCCAGCAGACCGGTAGGGCAGAAAAATGAGCAGTTCTTC. Protein: CASRPVGQKNEQFF.

This chain uses TRBV4-1 with TRBJ2-3; tentatively, D is TRBD1 or TRBD2 (5 bases each). The CDR3 is 17 amino acids. The germline CDR1 and CDR2 sequences are MGHRA and YSYEKL. Deletions cut 0 bases from V and 4 bases from J, with 17 bases between. CDR3 DNA sequence: TGCGCCAGCAGCCAAGATAGTAACCAGAGGGGCCCAGATACGCAGTATTTT. Its translation is CASSQDSNQRGPDTQYF.

Regarding this clone: The junction differs from germline at one of its ends, possibly a read error. Other DNA sequences in this sample translate to the same CDR3. V gene TRBV19 combines with J gene TRBJ1-5; tentative D call: TRBD1 (6 bases). This CDR3 contains 15 residues. Per the germline V gene, CDR1 is LNHDA and CDR2 is SQIVND (reference sequence). The CDR3 protein is CASSSWGQYNQPQHF. As DNA, the CDR3 is TGTGCCAGCAGTAGTTGGGGGCAGTACAATCAGCCCCAGCATTTT.

The V gene is TRBV12-3 or TRBV12-4, the J gene TRBJ2-5; 7 bases are a match to TRBD1. CDR3 length equals 13 residues. V lost 5 bases, J lost 3 bases, and 3 bases stayed unmatched. The CDR3 sequence is CASSTTGEETQYF. For the CDR3, the DNA is TGTGCCAGCAGTACCACAGGGGAAGAGACCCAGTACTTC.